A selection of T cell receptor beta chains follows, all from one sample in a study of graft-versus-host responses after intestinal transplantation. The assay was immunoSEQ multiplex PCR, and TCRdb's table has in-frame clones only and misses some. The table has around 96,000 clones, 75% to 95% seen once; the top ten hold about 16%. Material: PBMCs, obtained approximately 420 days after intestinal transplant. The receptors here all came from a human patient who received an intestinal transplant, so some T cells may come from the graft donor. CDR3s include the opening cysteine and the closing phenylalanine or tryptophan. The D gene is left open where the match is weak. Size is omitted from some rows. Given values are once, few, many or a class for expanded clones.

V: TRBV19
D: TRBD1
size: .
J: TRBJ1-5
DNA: TGTGCCACCGATGACAGGGGAATAAGACAGCCCCAGCATTTT
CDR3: CATDDRGIRQPQHF

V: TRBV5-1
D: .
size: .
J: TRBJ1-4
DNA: TGCGCCAGCAGCCCCCTTCCCGGGACTAATGAAAAACTGTTTTTT
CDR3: CASSPLPGTNEKLFF

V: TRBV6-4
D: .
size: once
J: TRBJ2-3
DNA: TGTGCCAGCAGTTTCGGGCCCACAGATACGCAGTATTTT
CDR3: CASSFGPTDTQYF

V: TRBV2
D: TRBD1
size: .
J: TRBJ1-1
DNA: TGTGCCAGCACCTTAGGACAGGGGTGGACTGAAGCTTTCTTT
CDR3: CASTLGQGWTEAFF

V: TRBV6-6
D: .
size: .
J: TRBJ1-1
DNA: TGTGCCAGCAGTCCCTCTCAAGAAGCTTTCTTT
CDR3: CASSPSQEAFF

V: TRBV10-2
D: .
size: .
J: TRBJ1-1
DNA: TGCGCCAGCAGTGAAAGGAGAGGGACTGAAGCTTTCTTT
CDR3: CASSERRGTEAFF

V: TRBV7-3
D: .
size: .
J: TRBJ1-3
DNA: TGTGCCAGCAGCACAGGACAGGGAAACACCATATATTTT
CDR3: CASSTGQGNTIYF

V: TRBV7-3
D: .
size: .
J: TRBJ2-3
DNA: TGTGCCAGCAGCCCTTCAATACTTTCTTCAGATACGCAGTATTTT
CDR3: CASSPSILSSDTQYF

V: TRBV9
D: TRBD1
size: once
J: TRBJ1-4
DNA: TGTGCCAGCAGCGTAGTCGGGACAGGGGGTCCCAATGAAAAACTGTTTTTT
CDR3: CASSVVGTGGPNEKLFF

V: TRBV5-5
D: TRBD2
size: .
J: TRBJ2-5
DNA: TGTGCCAGCAGCTTGGCCTTAACTAGCGGCCAAGAGACCCAGTACTTC
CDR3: CASSLALTSGQETQYF

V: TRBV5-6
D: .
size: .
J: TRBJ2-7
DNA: TGTGCCAGCAGCTTGGGGGTGTCCTACGAGCAGTACTTC
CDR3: CASSLGVSYEQYF

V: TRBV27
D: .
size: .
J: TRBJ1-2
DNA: TGTGCCAGCAGTGCGTTTGGTGTGAGCTATGGCTACACCTTC
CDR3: CASSAFGVSYGYTF

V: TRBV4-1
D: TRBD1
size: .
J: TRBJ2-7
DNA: TGCGCCAGCAGCCAAGTGATGGACAGGGAATACGAGCAGTACTTC
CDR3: CASSQVMDREYEQYF

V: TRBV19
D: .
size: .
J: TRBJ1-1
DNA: TGTGCCAGTAGTACAGTAAAGCAGAACACTGAAGCTTTCTTT
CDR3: CASSTVKQNTEAFF

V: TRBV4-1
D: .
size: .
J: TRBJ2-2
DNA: TGCGCCAGCAGCCAAGATTTGGGGGGAAGCGGGGAGCTGTTTTTT
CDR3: CASSQDLGGSGELFF

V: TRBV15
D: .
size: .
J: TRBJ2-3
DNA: TGTGCCACCAGCAGAGCCAGGGGTGTCACAGATACGCAGTATTTT
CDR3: CATSRARGVTDTQYF

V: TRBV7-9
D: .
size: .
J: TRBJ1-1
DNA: TGTGCCAGCAGCTTAGATCAGAACACTGAAGCTTTCTTT
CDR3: CASSLDQNTEAFF

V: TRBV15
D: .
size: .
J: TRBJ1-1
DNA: TGTGCCACCTCTACAACCAGGGACGGGGGCACTGAAGCTTTCTTT
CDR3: CATSTTRDGGTEAFF

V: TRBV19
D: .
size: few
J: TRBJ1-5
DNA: TGTGCCAGTATGGGGCAGACCTATCAGCCCCAGCATTTT
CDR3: CASMGQTYQPQHF

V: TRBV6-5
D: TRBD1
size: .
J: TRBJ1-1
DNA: TGTGCCAGCACCTCCGCCGGGACAGAAGGGACTGAAGCTTTCTTT
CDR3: CASTSAGTEGTEAFF

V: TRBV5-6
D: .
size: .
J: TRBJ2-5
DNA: TGTGCCAGCAGCTGGCCGGGCGGGACCCAGTACTTC
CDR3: CASSWPGGTQYF

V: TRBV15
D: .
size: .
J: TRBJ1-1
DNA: TGTGCCACCAGCAGAGATCGGGCCGGTCTCGGTCCTGAAGCTTTCTTT
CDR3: CATSRDRAGLGPEAFF

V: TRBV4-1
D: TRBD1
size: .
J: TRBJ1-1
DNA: TGCGCCAGCAGCCAAGATCAGGGGGAGAACACTGAAGCTTTCTTT
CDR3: CASSQDQGENTEAFF

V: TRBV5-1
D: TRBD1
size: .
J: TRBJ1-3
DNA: TGCGCCAGCAGCCCGACAGGGGGGTCGGGAAACACCATATATTTT
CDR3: CASSPTGGSGNTIYF

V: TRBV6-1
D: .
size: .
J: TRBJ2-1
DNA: TGTGCCAGCAGTGAAGGGGTCCATGAGCAGTTCTTC
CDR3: CASSEGVHEQFF

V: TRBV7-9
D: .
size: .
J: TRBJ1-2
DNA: TGTGCCAGCAGCTTAATGGGCAGACCTAACTATGGCTACACCTTC
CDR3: CASSLMGRPNYGYTF

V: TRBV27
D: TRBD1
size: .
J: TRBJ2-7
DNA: TGTGCCAGCAGTTTCTCTGGACAGGGGTTGTCCTACGAGCAGTACTTC
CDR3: CASSFSGQGLSYEQYF

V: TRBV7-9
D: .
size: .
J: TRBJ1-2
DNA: TGTGCCAGCAGCTTTGATGGGGATGGCTACACCTTC
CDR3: CASSFDGDGYTF

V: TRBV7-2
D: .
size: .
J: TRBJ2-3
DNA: TGTGCCAGCAGCTTGCGGGCCGGGGCAGATACGCAGTATTTT
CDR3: CASSLRAGADTQYF

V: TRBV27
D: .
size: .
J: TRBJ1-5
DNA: TGTGCCAGCAGTTATGGGGCAGGACAGCCCCAGCATTTT
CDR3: CASSYGAGQPQHF

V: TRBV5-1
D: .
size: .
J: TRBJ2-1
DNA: TGCGCCAGCAGCGTCGACTCTACAACCCGTAATGAGCAGTTCTTC
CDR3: CASSVDSTTRNEQFF

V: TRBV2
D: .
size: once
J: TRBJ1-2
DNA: TGTGCCAGCAGTGAGGTCAGGGTGGGCTATGGCTACACCTTC
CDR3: CASSEVRVGYGYTF

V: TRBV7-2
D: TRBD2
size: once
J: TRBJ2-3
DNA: TGTGCCAGCAGCTTAGTAGCGGGGGGGTCAACTAGCACAGATACGCAGTATTTT
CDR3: CASSLVAGGSTSTDTQYF

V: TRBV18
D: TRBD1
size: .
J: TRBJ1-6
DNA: TGTGCCAGCTCACCGTGGGACAGGGTTTATAATTCACCCCTCCACTTT
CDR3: CASSPWDRVYNSPLHF

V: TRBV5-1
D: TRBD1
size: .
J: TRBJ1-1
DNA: TGCGCCAGCAGCACGGGACAGGGGTGGACTGAAGCTTTCTTT
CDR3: CASSTGQGWTEAFF

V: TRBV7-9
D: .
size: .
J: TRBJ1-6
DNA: TGTGCCAGCAGCTTAGTTGCCCGCGATAATTCACCCCTCCACTTT
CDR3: CASSLVARDNSPLHF

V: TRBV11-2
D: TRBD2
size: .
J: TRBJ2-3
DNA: TGTGCCAGCAGCTTCTCGGGGGGTTCAGATACGCAGTATTTT
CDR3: CASSFSGGSDTQYF

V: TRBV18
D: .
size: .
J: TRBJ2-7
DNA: TGTGCCAGCTCAAAACAGGAAACCTACGAGCAGTACTTC
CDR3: CASSKQETYEQYF